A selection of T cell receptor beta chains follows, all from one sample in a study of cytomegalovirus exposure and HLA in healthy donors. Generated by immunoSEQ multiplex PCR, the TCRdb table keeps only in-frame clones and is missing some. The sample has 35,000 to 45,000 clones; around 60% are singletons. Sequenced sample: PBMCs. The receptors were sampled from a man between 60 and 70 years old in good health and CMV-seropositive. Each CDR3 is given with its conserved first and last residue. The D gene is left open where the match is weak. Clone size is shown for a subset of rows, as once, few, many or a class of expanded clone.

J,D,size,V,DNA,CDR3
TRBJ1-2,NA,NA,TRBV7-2,TGTGCCAGCAGCCGAGCGGCATTGGCGGATGGCTACACCTTC,CASSRAALADGYTF
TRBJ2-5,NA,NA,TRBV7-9,TGTGCCAGCAGCTTTGTAGCAGGAGGAGAGACCCAGTACTTC,CASSFVAGGETQYF
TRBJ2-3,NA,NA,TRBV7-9,TGTGCCAGCAGCTTTATGTCCTCAGGGCAGTATTTT,CASSFMSSGQYF
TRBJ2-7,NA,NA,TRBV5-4,TGTGCCAGCAGCCCGGCGGACACAGTCTACGAGCAGTACTTC,CASSPADTVYEQYF
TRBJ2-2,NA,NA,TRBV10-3,TGTGCCGTCCGACGGGAGAACACCGGGGAGCTGTTTTTT,CAVRRENTGELFF
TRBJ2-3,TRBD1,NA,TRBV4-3,TGCGCCAGCAGCCTTGAGGGGACAGGCCCTACCGTACGGCAGTATTTT,CASSLEGTGPTVRQYF
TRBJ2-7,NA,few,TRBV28,TGTGCCAGCAGTTATATCCCCGCGGGCGGGACCGCCTACGAGCAGTACTTC,CASSYIPAGGTAYEQYF
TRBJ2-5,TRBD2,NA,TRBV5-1,TGCGCCAGCAGCTTGGGACTAGCGGGAGTTCAAGAGACCCAGTACTTC,CASSLGLAGVQETQYF
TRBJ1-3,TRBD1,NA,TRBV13,TGTGCCAGCACCGCTGCTACAGGGGTCTCTGGAAACACCATATATTTT,CASTAATGVSGNTIYF
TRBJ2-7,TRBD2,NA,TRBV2,TGTGCCAGCAGTGAATGGGCTAGCGGGAGGACCGCGGGCTACGAGCAGTACTTC,CASSEWASGRTAGYEQYF
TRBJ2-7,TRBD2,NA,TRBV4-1,TGCGCCAGCAGCCTAACGCGGGAGGCTGGGTACGAGCAGTACTTC,CASSLTREAGYEQYF
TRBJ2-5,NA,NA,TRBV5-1,TGCGCCAGCAGCCCAGGCCTAGGGGCACGAGAGACCCAGTACTTC,CASSPGLGARETQYF
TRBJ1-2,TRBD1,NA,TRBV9,TGTGCCAGCAGCTCTCAGGGGGGCGGCTACACCTTC,CASSSQGGGYTF
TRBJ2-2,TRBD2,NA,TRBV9,TGTGCCAGCAGCCCATCTCTAGCGGGACTTACCGGGGAGCTGTTTTTT,CASSPSLAGLTGELFF
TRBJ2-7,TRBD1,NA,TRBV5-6,TGTGCCAGCAGCTTGGACAGGGGGGCCTACGAGCAGTACTTC,CASSLDRGAYEQYF
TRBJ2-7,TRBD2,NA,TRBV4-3,TGCGCCAGCAGCCAAGTTTTAGCGGGAACCTACGAGCAGTACTTC,CASSQVLAGTYEQYF
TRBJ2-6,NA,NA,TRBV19,TGTGCCAGTAGTATTGGATCGGGGGTCTCTGGGGCCAACGTCCTGACTTTC,CASSIGSGVSGANVLTF
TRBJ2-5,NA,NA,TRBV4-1,TGCGCCAGCAGCCAAGGACCCGGGGAGACCCAGTACTTC,CASSQGPGETQYF
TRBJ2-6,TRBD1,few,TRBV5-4,TGTGCCAGCAGCTCATCCATGGACAGGGGCTCTGGGGCCAACGTCCTGACTTTC,CASSSSMDRGSGANVLTF
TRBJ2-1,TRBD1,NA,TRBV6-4,TGTGCCAGCAGTGACTCGACAGGGGGCTACAATGAGCAGTTCTTC,CASSDSTGGYNEQFF
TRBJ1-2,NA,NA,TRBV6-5,TGTGCCAGCAGTTACTGGGGCAACCGGAACTATGGCTACACCTTC,CASSYWGNRNYGYTF
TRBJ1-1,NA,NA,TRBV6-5,TGTGCCAGCAGCATAACGTACAGATCGAACACTGAAGCTTTCTTT,CASSITYRSNTEAFF
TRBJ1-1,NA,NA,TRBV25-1,TGTGCCAGCAGTGACCCCCGTCGGGCTTTCTTT,CASSDPRRAFF
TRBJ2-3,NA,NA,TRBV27,TGTGCCAGCAGTCGGCGGGCCACAGATACGCAGTATTTT,CASSRRATDTQYF
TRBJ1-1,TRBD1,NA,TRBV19,TGTGCCACCCGAAGGGGACAGGTAAACACTGAAGCTTTCTTT,CATRRGQVNTEAFF
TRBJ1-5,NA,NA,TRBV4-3,TGCGCCAGCAGTCTAGACAGGCAGCAGCCCCAGCATTTT,CASSLDRQQPQHF
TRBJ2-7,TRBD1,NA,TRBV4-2,TGTGCCAGCAGCCATCCGGGACAGGGGACCTACGAGCAGTACTTC,CASSHPGQGTYEQYF
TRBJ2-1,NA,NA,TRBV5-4,TGTGCCAGCAGCTTGGGGGCGGGCTCCTACAATGAGCAGTTCTTC,CASSLGAGSYNEQFF
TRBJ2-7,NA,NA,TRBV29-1,TGCAGCGTTGAAGATCCCGGGAAGGAGAGCTACGAGCAGTACTTC,CSVEDPGKESYEQYF
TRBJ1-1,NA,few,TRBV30,TGTGCCTTGGCCCAGGGGATGAACACTGAAGCTTTCTTT,CALAQGMNTEAFF
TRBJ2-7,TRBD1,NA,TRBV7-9,TGTGCCAGCAGCTTAGGTCCGGACAGGGGAGACGAGCAGTACTTC,CASSLGPDRGDEQYF
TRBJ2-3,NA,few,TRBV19,TGTGCCAGTACGCTGAGCAGCGCCCCCACAGATACGCAGTATTTT,CASTLSSAPTDTQYF
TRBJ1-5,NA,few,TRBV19,TGTGCCAGCGGATACAGGGATAGCAATCAGCCCCAGCATTTT,CASGYRDSNQPQHF
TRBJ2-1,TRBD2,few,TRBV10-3,TGTGCCATCAGTGAGGGAGGGACTAGCGGGAGATATGAGCAGTTCTTC,CAISEGGTSGRYEQFF
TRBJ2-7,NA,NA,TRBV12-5,TGTGCTAGTGGCTCCCCGAGCTCCTACGAGCAGTACTTC,CASGSPSSYEQYF
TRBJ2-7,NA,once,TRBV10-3,TGTGCCATCGGTTCTGAGGGTCTCGAGCAGTACTTC,CAIGSEGLEQYF
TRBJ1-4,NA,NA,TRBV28,TGTGCCAGCAGTTACGCTCCGGGGGGCGGGAGTGAAAAACTGTTTTTT,CASSYAPGGGSEKLFF
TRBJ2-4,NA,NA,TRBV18,TGTGCCAGCTCACCCGCTAGCCATGCCAAAAACATTCAGTACTTC,CASSPASHAKNIQYF
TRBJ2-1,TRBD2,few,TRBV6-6,TGTGCCAGCACCATAAAAGCGGGAGGACCCTACAATGAGCAGTTCTTC,CASTIKAGGPYNEQFF
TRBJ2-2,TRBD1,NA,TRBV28,TGTGCCAGCAGTTCCTACAGGGGGCTATCCACCGGGGAGCTGTTTTTT,CASSSYRGLSTGELFF
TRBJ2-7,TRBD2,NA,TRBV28,TGTGCCAGCAGCGTAAACAGCGGGAGAGACTACGAGCAGTACTTC,CASSVNSGRDYEQYF
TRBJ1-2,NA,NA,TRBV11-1,TGTGCCAGCAGCTTCCAAGCGGGGGGTGGCTACACCTTC,CASSFQAGGGYTF
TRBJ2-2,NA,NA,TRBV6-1,TGTGCCAGCACCGTACCCAGGACCGGGGAGCTGTTTTTT,CASTVPRTGELFF
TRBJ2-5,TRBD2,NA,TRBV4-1,TGCGCCAGCAGCCAAGTGAGGCTAGCGGGAAAAGAGACCCAGTACTTC,CASSQVRLAGKETQYF